This passage covers 2 T cell receptor beta chains from one sample sequenced in a study of T-cell memory formation after mild COVID-19. From the 5' RACE reads, TCRdb called clonotypes with MiXCR, one entry per CDR3 protein. The sample records some 300,000 distinct CDR3 sequences, approximately 19% being singletons. Sequenced: PBMCs or a T cell subset sorted from them (not recorded which). The receptors stem from a man between 18 and 35 years old who had mild COVID-19 (a few samples of this study predate the infection). Cell type and time point are not known.

The sample holds many counts of this clonotype. The chain is built from TRBV15 and TRBJ2-2; unclear D gene. The V end was cut by 4 bases, the J end by 8 bases, with 5 bases between. CDR3 length: 11 amino acids. Germline V gives CDR1 LNHNV, CDR2 YYDKDF (reference sequence). The CDR3 reads CATSKLGELFF. The CDR3 bases are TGTGCCACCAGCAAATTAGGGGAGCTGTTTTTT.

This clonotype was observed a handful of times. The CDR3 region is CASSHRDAIGEQFF. The CDR3 DNA reads as TGCGCCAGCAGCCATCGGGACGCTATAGGTGAGCAGTTCTTC. The chain couples TRBV4-3 to TRBJ2-1; D possibly matches TRBD1 or TRBD2 (5 bases each). This CDR3 has 14 residues. The V gene lost 3 bases and the J gene lost 9 bases, with 15 bases spanning the gap. Germline CDR1 is LGHNA and CDR2 is YSLEER.